Each of the 2 T cell receptor beta chains below was sequenced from the same sample in a study of prognosis after radiotherapy for stage I lung cancer. From genomic DNA, two-round multiplex PCR was used to amplify TCR beta CDR3. During first-round PCR, primers specific to each TRBV and TRBJ gene were used. Each CDR3 protein gets one entry after TCRdb re-called the multiplex PCR reads with MiXCR. This table holds 50,000 to 75,000 distinct CDR3 sequences, about 30% found once. The material was PBMCs, obtained before or after stereotactic body radiation therapy (not recorded which). All receptors derive from a donor at least 50 years old with non-small cell lung cancer.

This clonotype was seen at least ten times. The chain has TRBV7-2 and TRBJ1-1; D is uncertain. The germline V gene encodes CDR1 SGHTA and CDR2 FQGNSA. The CDR3 extends over 14 amino acids. Trimming left V 0 bases short and J 5 bases short, with 10 bases between. The CDR3 here is CASSLAQGRTEAFF. The DNA for the CDR3 is TGTGCCAGCAGCTTAGCGCAAGGGAGAACTGAAGCTTTCTTT.

This clonotype was recorded at least ten times. The chain links TRBV6-1 to TRBJ2-7; 7 bases line up with TRBD2. V lost 6 bases to trimming and J lost 2 bases; unmatched junction nucleotides: 7. Germline V gives CDR1 MNHNS, CDR2 SASEGT. This CDR3 has 14 amino acids. The DNA of the CDR3 is TGTGCCAGCAGACAAGGACGGGGGGCCTACGAGCAGTACTTC. This codes for CASRQGRGAYEQYF.